This T cell receptor (beta chain) was identified in a study of blood T cell repertoires in COVID-19. Study-level background: COVID-19 samples collected from the United States, Italy and Spain covered acute and convalescent phases. Sources were T cells, B-cell-depleted T cells, or PBMCs; the material itself was cDNA or gDNA.

This clone appeared a single time. The Seattle patients, enrolled during active infection, were followed longitudinally. The length of the CDR3 is 15 residues. Germline V gives CDR1 SGHTA, CDR2 FQGNSA. V shed 2 bases and J 4 bases; nucleotides not matched to a gene: 7. Per the study methods: From reference gene primer amplification, estimates of nucleated cell counts were derived. Generated by immunoSEQ multiplex PCR, the TCRdb table keeps only in-frame clones and is missing some. The V and J calls and clone size were taken over from that table, and D and trimming were inferred from the DNA. The repertoire holds tens of thousands of clones, with around 87% as singletons.

The sequence was obtained from a woman aged 55-69 years with COVID-19, enrolled during active disease. This chain uses TRBV7-2 with TRBJ1-1, with TRBD1 matching over 7 bases. Sequenced sample: peripheral blood. CDR3: CASSLPTGAATEAFF. The DNA of the CDR3 is TGTGCCAGCAGCTTACCTACAGGGGCGGCCACTGAAGCTTTCTTT.